This T cell receptor beta chain was identified during a study of identical twins. Template switching added a universal primer binding site, and final cDNA carried unique molecular identifiers. TCRdb fed the 5' RACE reads into MiXCR, producing one record per CDR3 protein. The sample yields around 1.7 million distinct CDR3 sequences, around a third seen once. After removal of 0 bases from V and 4 bases from J, the junction contained 4 bases not matched to a gene. Germline V CDR1 and CDR2: LGHNA, YNFKEQ. CDR3 length: 15 amino acids. General study results and limits: Modelling underestimated the level of out-of-frame TCR alpha sharing observed in monozygotic twins.

In every case, the donor was a healthy Caucasian. About this clonotype itself: Its target is unknown.

The TCR sequence derives from a newborn girl in good health. V is TRBV4-2 and J is TRBJ1-1; TRBD1 agrees at 8 bases. Sequencing was done on a sample of cord blood. DNA of the CDR3: TGTGCCAGCAGCCAAGACCAGGGGGCGAGCACTGAAGCTTTCTTT. Its protein product is CASSQDQGASTEAFF.